A single sample gave rise to the 22 T cell receptor beta chains below, sequenced in a study of CD8+ T cells in alopecia areata. Extraction of RNA preceded its reverse transcription into cDNA, which served as the sequencing template. Measured with immunoSEQ multiplex PCR; TCRdb has only the in-frame clones, and not every one. The sample holds about 140,000 clones, 55% seen once. Sequencing was carried out using CD4+ T cells sorted from blood. The receptor set was obtained from a human donor in good health.

This clone was observed a few times. The sample carries other DNA sequences with the same CDR3. V is TRBV29-1 and J is TRBJ1-2; 8 positions agree with TRBD1. This CDR3 is built from 12 residues. Germline lookup yields CDR1 SQVTM and CDR2 ANQGSEA. V lost 7 bases to trimming and J lost 6 bases; unmatched junction nucleotides: 7. The CDR3 loop is CSARTGGDGYTF. In nucleotides, the CDR3 is TGCAGCGCTCGAACAGGGGGGGATGGCTACACCTTC. Full variable domain (missing parts from reference TRBV29-1 and TRBJ1-2): SAVISQKPSRDICQRGTSLTIQCQVDSQVTMMFWYRQQPGQSLTLIATANQGSEATYESGFVIDKFPISRPNLTFSTLTVSNMSPEDSSIYLCSARTGGDGYTFGSGTRLTVV.

This clone was seen ten or more times. The chain recombines TRBV5-1 with TRBJ2-1; D is unclear. Between the trimmed V and J ends, which lost 4 bases and 9 bases, there was a span of 14 bases. Germline V gene lookup returns CDR1 SGHRS and CDR2 YFSETQ. This CDR3 spans 13 amino acids. The CDR3 protein is CASSTSDFGEQFF. The CDR3 DNA follows: TGCGCCAGCAGCACCTCAGACTTTGGTGAGCAGTTCTTC.

In this sample, this clone turned up a few times. V and J are TRBV5-4 and TRBJ2-7; TRBD2 agrees at 11 bases. The CDR3 is 18 amino acids. V dropped 3 bases and J dropped 3; count of bases not matched to a gene: 14. From germline, CDR1 is SGHNT and CDR2 YYREEE (reference sequence). The CDR3 DNA reads as TGTGCCAGCAGCTCGGCGGGACAAAGGACTAGCGGGTACTACGAGCAGTACTTC. Amino acids: CASSSAGQRTSGYYEQYF.

The chain uses TRBV7-2 and TRBJ2-2; 9 nucleotides agree with TRBD1. Trimming cost V 8 bases and J 5 bases; bases outside gene matches: 6. Germline V gene data show CDR1 as SGHTA and CDR2 as FQGNSA. The CDR3 is made up of 14 amino acids. This chain's CDR3 is CASRGTGWTGELFF. CDR3 DNA: TGTGCCAGCCGAGGGACAGGGTGGACCGGGGAGCTGTTTTTT.

The V gene is TRBV18, the J gene TRBJ2-7; 7 nucleotides align to TRBD1. V was pared by 3 bases and J by 6 bases, with 8 bases of the junction left unmatched. Germline CDR1 reads KGHSH; CDR2 reads LQKENI. This CDR3 has 14 residues. The CDR3 sequence is CASSPGTARGEQYF. CDR3 in DNA: TGTGCCAGCTCACCCGGGACAGCTCGAGGCGAGCAGTACTTC.

This rearrangement joins TRBV2 to TRBJ2-5; TRBD2 matches at 8 bases. Looked up from germline, CDR1 is SNHLY and CDR2 is FYNNEI. This CDR3 region has 15 residues. V was clipped by 6 bases and J by 4 bases; unmatched bases: 10. The CDR3 loop reads CASRRTGTRGETQYF. The CDR3 DNA is TGTGCCAGCAGGAGAACCGGGACTAGAGGAGAGACCCAGTACTTC.

Comments on this clone: An end of the junction differs from the germline gene, which may be a read error. The genes are TRBV6-5 and TRBJ2-7; either TRBD1 or TRBD2 may supply D (5 bases each). The CDR3 has 14 residues. Germline CDR1 is MNHEY and CDR2 is SVGAGI. CDR3 bases: TGTGCCAGCAGTAACTCCGGGGCTTCCTACGAGCAGTACTTC. Encoded protein: CASSNSGASYEQYF.

The chain carries TRBV20-1 and TRBJ2-7; a weak D match, TRBD1 (6 bases). There are 11 residues in the CDR3. Germline-derived CDR1 and CDR2 are DFQATT and SNEGSKA (reference sequence). Deletions cut 4 bases from V and 5 bases from J, with 9 bases between. DNA for the CDR3: TGCAGTGCTAACAGGGTAGACGAGCAGTACTTC. It translates to CSANRVDEQYF.

The rearrangement links TRBV11-2 to TRBJ1-1; D is unresolved. With 3 bases removed from V and 3 bases from J, the gap between germline ends came to 17 bases. This CDR3 region has 16 residues. CDR1 and CDR2 from the germline V gene are SGHAT and FQNNGV. CDR3 sequence reads: CASSLLWTKMDTEAFF. The CDR3 region has the DNA TGTGCCAGCAGCTTGTTATGGACTAAGATGGACACTGAAGCTTTCTTT.

The chain is built from TRBV6-5 and TRBJ2-5, with unresolved D. The CDR3 extends over 12 amino acids. V shed 4 bases and J shed 2 bases, with 5 bases lying between them. CDR1 MNHEY and CDR2 SVGAGI come from the germline V gene. CDR3 sequence reads: CASSSDQETQYF. CDR3 nucleotide sequence: TGTGCCAGCAGTTCAGATCAAGAGACCCAGTACTTC.

The chain is built from TRBV30 and TRBJ1-2; possible D gene TRBD1, 6 bases. The ends were cut back, 3 bases at V and 2 bases at J, with 16 bases in the middle. This CDR3 contains 15 residues. Germline assignment: CDR1 GTSNPN and CDR2 SVGIG (reference sequence). CDR3: CAWSVHRAGNYGYTF. The DNA for the CDR3 is TGTGCCTGGAGCGTACACAGGGCGGGGAACTATGGCTACACCTTC. Complete variable domain (other parts from reference TRBV30 and TRBJ1-2): SQTIHQWPATLVQPVGSPLSLECTVEGTSNPNLYWYRQAAGRGLQLLFYSVGIGQISSEVPQNLSASRPQDRQFILSSKKLLLSDSGFYLCAWSVHRAGNYGYTFGSGTRLTVV.

The chain links TRBV10-3 to TRBJ1-2; D gene unclear. The CDR3 is made up of 15 amino acids. CDR1 and CDR2 from the germline V gene are ENHRY and SYGVKD. V was cut by 0 bases and J by 1 base, with 9 bases left in between. This chain's CDR3 is CAISESDDGNYGYTF. The DNA of the CDR3 is TGTGCCATCAGTGAGTCGGACGACGGTAACTATGGCTACACCTTC.

This clone was counted a single time. The chain carries TRBV18 and TRBJ2-3, with D maybe TRBD1 (6 bases). Germline V lookup: CDR1 KGHSH, CDR2 LQKENI. The CDR3 extends over 14 amino acids. V was trimmed by 1 base and J by 3 bases, leaving 8 bases between them. This CDR3 is CASSPLQGTDTQYF. CDR3 nucleotide sequence: TGTGCCAGCTCACCACTACAGGGTACAGATACGCAGTATTTT.

This rearrangement joins TRBV29-1 to TRBJ2-7, with 9 bases matching TRBD2. The CDR3 is made up of 13 amino acids. The germline V gene encodes CDR1 SQVTM and CDR2 ANQGSEA. The CDR3: CSAKKGLASEQYF. The CDR3 bases are TGCAGTGCTAAAAAGGGACTAGCTTCCGAGCAGTACTTC.

In its sample, this clone was seen a few times. The CDR3 nucleotides are TGTGCCAGCTCACCACTGGCCACCGGGGAGCTGTTTTTT. Its translation: CASSPLATGELFF. The rearrangement uses TRBV18 and TRBJ2-2; no clear D. The germline V gene encodes CDR1 KGHSH and CDR2 LQKENI. The CDR3 covers 13 residues. V gave up 1 base and J gave up 4 bases, with 4 bases separating them.

This clone came up a few times. The rearrangement links TRBV29-1 to TRBJ2-4; perhaps D is TRBD1 or TRBD2 (5 bases each). The germline V and J ends were trimmed by 0 bases and 8 bases, with 11 bases remaining between them. The CDR3 loop spans 13 amino acids. CDR1 and CDR2 (germline): SQVTM, ANQGSEA. DNA of the CDR3: TGCAGCGTTGAAGATCCGGGACGCGACATTCAGTACTTC. This encodes CSVEDPGRDIQYF.

The chain joins TRBV5-1 to TRBJ2-1; TRBD2 agrees at 9 bases. The trim removed 2 bases at V and 8 bases at J, leaving 5 bases unmatched. The CDR3 covers 14 residues. CDR1 is SGHRS, CDR2 YFSETQ, per germline. The CDR3 DNA sequence: TGCGCCAGCAGCTTTGGCGGGAGGGAATATGAGCAGTTCTTC. Its protein is CASSFGGREYEQFF. The whole variable domain, remainder taken from reference TRBV5-1 and TRBJ2-1, is KAGVTQTPRYLIKTRGQQVTLSCSPISGHRSVSWYQQTPGQGLQFLFEYFSETQRNKGNFPGRFSGRQFSNSRSEMNVSTLELGDSALYLCASSFGGREYEQFFGPGTRLTVL.

The genes are TRBV11-2 and TRBJ2-3; perhaps TRBD2 as D (6 bases). Germline values: CDR1 SGHAT, CDR2 FQNNGV. The CDR3 loop spans 15 amino acids. Trimming cost V 5 bases and J 1 base, with 13 bases left between them. In DNA form, the CDR3 reads TGTGCCAGCAGCCCCCTGCGGGGCCGCACAGATACGCAGTATTTT. As protein: CASSPLRGRTDTQYF.

This clone was seen only a few times. The rearrangement joins TRBV18 to TRBJ2-3; D not certain. Looked up from germline, CDR1 is KGHSH and CDR2 is LQKENI. Trimming removed 5 bases from V and 1 base from J, with 13 bases in between. The CDR3 covers 15 residues. CDR3 residues: CASSRRGDGTDTQYF. The CDR3 nucleotides read TGTGCCAGCTCAAGGCGAGGTGACGGCACAGATACGCAGTATTTT.

This clone was picked up a small number of times. This chain uses TRBV28 with TRBJ1-2; tentatively, D is TRBD1 (5 bases). Trimming stripped 11 bases from V and 4 bases from J, with 17 bases between. Germline assignment: CDR1 MDHEN and CDR2 SYDVKM. The CDR3 totals 13 residues. DNA of the CDR3: TGTGCCGGAAAGGACATGACGAGCTATGGCTACACCTTC. The encoded protein is CAGKDMTSYGYTF.

The V and J genes are TRBV30 and TRBJ2-5; 8 positions agree with TRBD1. The CDR3 consists of 13 residues. The germline gives CDR1 GTSNPN, CDR2 SVGIG (reference sequence). The V and J ends lost 8 bases and 3 bases, in that order; junction bases with no gene match: 8. The CDR3 DNA sequence: TGTGCCCTCCATGCAGGGGGCGAAGAGACCCAGTACTTC. Translated: CALHAGGEETQYF.

The V call is TRBV28, the J call TRBJ2-3; D ambiguous. V dropped 4 bases and J dropped 2 bases, with 13 bases sitting between them. The CDR3 runs to 15 residues. The germline V gene has CDR1 MDHEN and CDR2 SYDVKM. The CDR3 region is CASSWFVQTTDTQYF. The CDR3, as DNA: TGTGCCAGCAGTTGGTTCGTCCAGACCACAGATACGCAGTATTTT.